These T cell receptor beta chains were read from a single sample in a study of cytomegalovirus exposure and HLA in healthy donors. Clones were sequenced by immunoSEQ multiplex PCR, and TCRdb holds only the in-frame ones, with some missing. Of about 130,000 clones listed, approximately 61% were seen once; the top ten hold approximately 1.6%. Sequenced sample: PBMCs. All receptors come from a human donor in good health. CDR3s include the opening cysteine and the closing phenylalanine or tryptophan. Each record gives: clone size, D gene, V gene, J gene, CDR3 protein, CDR3 DNA. D genes are given only for firm matches. The size of a clone is reported for some rows only, either as once, few or many, or as a class for expanded clones.

>NA|NA|TRBV9|TRBJ2-7
CASSATDSFYYEQYF
TGTGCCAGCAGCGCCACGGACAGCTTCTACTACGAGCAGTACTTC
>NA|TRBD1|TRBV14|TRBJ1-1
CASSQTGSTEAFF
TGTGCCAGCAGCCAGACAGGGTCCACTGAAGCTTTCTTT
>NA|TRBD2|TRBV4-1|TRBJ2-3
CASSQGLAGGFSTDTQYF
TGCGCCAGCAGCCAAGGGCTGGCGGGAGGTTTTAGCACAGATACGCAGTATTTT
>NA|NA|TRBV9|TRBJ2-5
CASSVGPRETQYF
TGTGCCAGCAGCGTTGGGCCCCGGGAGACCCAGTACTTC
>NA|TRBD2|TRBV7-3|TRBJ2-2
CASSFLGELAGGRGTGELFF
TGTGCCAGCAGCTTTTTGGGGGAACTAGCGGGAGGTCGTGGCACCGGGGAGCTGTTTTTT
>NA|TRBD2|TRBV11-2|TRBJ2-1
CASSLRAPSGHNNEQFF
TGTGCCAGCAGCTTACGGGCCCCTAGCGGGCACAACAATGAGCAGTTCTTC
>NA|NA|TRBV7-8|TRBJ1-5
CASSSYGREGNQPQHF
TGTGCCAGCAGCTCCTACGGGAGGGAGGGCAATCAGCCCCAGCATTTT
>NA|NA|TRBV19|TRBJ2-2
CASRGVGELFF
TGTGCCAGTCGAGGTGTCGGGGAGCTGTTTTTT
>NA|TRBD2|TRBV7-8|TRBJ2-3
CASSYLAGGTDTQYF
TGTGCCAGCAGCTACCTAGCGGGAGGGACAGATACGCAGTATTTT
>NA|TRBD1|TRBV28|TRBJ2-3
CASRVGQSFTDTQYF
TGTGCCAGCAGGGTGGGACAGTCATTCACAGATACGCAGTATTTT
>NA|TRBD1|TRBV10-1|TRBJ2-7
CASPDRSYEQYF
TGCGCCAGTCCGGACAGGAGCTACGAGCAGTACTTC
>few|NA|TRBV11-2|TRBJ2-5
CASSPGETQYF
TGTGCCAGCAGCCCTGGCGAGACCCAGTACTTC
>NA|NA|TRBV7-9|TRBJ2-7
CASSLVGTEQYF
TGTGCCAGCAGCTTAGTGGGGACAGAGCAGTACTTC
>NA|TRBD1|TRBV2|TRBJ2-5
CASSRDRGETQYF
TGTGCCAGCAGTAGGGACAGGGGGGAGACCCAGTACTTC
>NA|TRBD1|TRBV6-5|TRBJ2-1
CASSSGGQGYNEQFF
TGTGCCAGCAGTTCCGGGGGACAGGGCTACAATGAGCAGTTCTTC
>NA|NA|TRBV9|TRBJ2-2
CASSVPGGIDTGELFF
TGTGCCAGCAGCGTCCCTGGAGGGATAGACACCGGGGAGCTGTTTTTT
>NA|NA|TRBV4-3|TRBJ1-4
CASSQVSETNEKLFF
TGCGCCAGCAGCCAAGTTAGCGAAACTAATGAAAAACTGTTTTTT
>NA|NA|TRBV29-1|TRBJ1-1
CSVDQGPTEAFF
TGCAGCGTGGACCAGGGGCCCACTGAAGCTTTCTTT
>NA|TRBD1|TRBV7-9|TRBJ1-6
CASKADRGSDNSPLHF
TGTGCCAGCAAGGCGGACAGGGGTTCAGATAATTCACCCCTCCACTTT
>NA|TRBD2|TRBV28|TRBJ2-1
CASTPRGAGGPFDEQFF
TGTGCCAGCACCCCCCGGGGGGCGGGAGGGCCATTCGATGAGCAGTTCTTC
>NA|TRBD1|TRBV28|TRBJ1-1
CASSPGTGESEAFF
TGTGCCAGCAGTCCCGGGACAGGGGAATCTGAAGCTTTCTTT
>NA|NA|TRBV15|TRBJ2-3
CATSRWGDSSSTDTQYF
TGTGCCACCAGCAGATGGGGGGACAGTTCTAGCACAGATACGCAGTATTTT
>NA|NA|TRBV19|TRBJ1-5
CASSPDSGFHQPQHF
TGTGCCAGTAGTCCCGATTCAGGGTTCCATCAGCCCCAGCATTTT
>few|TRBD1|TRBV5-1|TRBJ1-3
CASSLQMGQRDNTIYF
TGCGCCAGCAGCCTACAAATGGGACAGAGGGATAACACCATATATTTT
>NA|TRBD1|TRBV19|TRBJ2-5
CASSIRDRIQETQYF
TGTGCCAGTAGTATCAGGGACAGAATACAAGAGACCCAGTACTTC
>NA|TRBD2|TRBV7-2|TRBJ2-1
CASSLRMGGVDEQFF
TGTGCCAGCAGCTTACGGATGGGAGGGGTGGATGAGCAGTTCTTC
>once|NA|TRBV7-9|TRBJ2-7
CASSSTGEGRYEQYF
TGTGCCAGCAGCTCAACCGGCGAGGGCCGGTACGAGCAGTACTTC
>NA|TRBD2|TRBV14|TRBJ2-1
CASSQGTAGGQFF
TGTGCCAGCAGCCAAGGTACAGCGGGAGGGCAGTTCTTC
>once|TRBD2|TRBV16|TRBJ2-7
CASSQSGTRYEQYF
TGTGCCAGCAGCCAATCGGGGACTAGATACGAGCAGTACTTC
>NA|TRBD1|TRBV28|TRBJ1-4
CASSSQGQGVNEKLFF
TGTGCCAGCAGTTCTCAAGGACAGGGGGTTAATGAAAAACTGTTTTTT
>once|TRBD1|TRBV16|TRBJ1-2
CASSPRTGAYGYTF
TGTGCCAGCAGCCCTCGGACAGGGGCCTATGGCTACACCTTC
>NA|NA|TRBV19|TRBJ2-1
CASSTPPALSEQFF
TGTGCCAGTAGTACCCCGCCCGCTTTGAGTGAGCAGTTCTTC
>few|NA|TRBV29-1|TRBJ2-7
CSVRRSGVTYEQYF
TGCAGCGTTCGGAGATCAGGGGTTACCTACGAGCAGTACTTC
>NA|TRBD1|TRBV28|TRBJ1-3
CASSGTDRGNTIYF
TGTGCCAGCAGCGGGACAGATCGGGGAAACACCATATATTTT
>NA|TRBD1|TRBV28|TRBJ2-7
CASSVSGQGAYEQYF
TGTGCCAGCAGTGTCTCGGGACAGGGGGCCTACGAGCAGTACTTC
>NA|TRBD2|TRBV5-4|TRBJ2-5
CASSSGTRGETQYF
TGTGCCAGCAGCTCCGGGACTAGGGGAGAGACCCAGTACTTC
>few|NA|TRBV5-1|TRBJ2-3
CASSLRQAQTDTQYF
TGCGCCAGCAGCTTGAGACAGGCACAAACAGATACGCAGTATTTT
>NA|TRBD1|TRBV10-3|TRBJ2-7
CAISDPRDRGYEQYF
TGTGCCATCAGTGATCCCCGGGACAGGGGTTACGAGCAGTACTTC
>NA|TRBD1|TRBV5-8|TRBJ1-2
CASSLDFRDSPYGYTF
TGTGCCAGCAGCTTGGATTTCCGGGACAGCCCCTATGGCTACACCTTC
>few|TRBD2|TRBV7-2|TRBJ2-1
CASSSLAGYNEQFF
TGTGCCAGCAGCTCACTAGCGGGATACAATGAGCAGTTCTTC
>once|NA|TRBV9|TRBJ1-3
CASSVAGSPTGNTIYF
TGTGCCAGCAGCGTAGCTGGGAGTCCTACTGGAAACACCATATATTTT
>few|NA|TRBV25-1|TRBJ2-3
CASSGAGPDTQYF
TGTGCCAGCAGTGGAGCTGGGCCAGATACGCAGTATTTT